The rows below give T cell receptor beta chains drawn from one sample of a study of sequential checkpoint blockade in melanoma. Data came from immunoSEQ multiplex PCR; TCRdb stores just in-frame clones and leaves some out. The sample holds about 28,000 clones; 60% to 80% are singletons and the top ten take roughly 13%. The source material was CD8+ T cells sorted from blood (inferred from file names), sampled from a patient given nivolumab and ipilimumab in sequence. These receptors all come from a human donor with melanoma. Both conserved end residues are part of each CDR3. D genes are given only for firm matches. Not all rows give a size; the values are once, few, many and, for expanded clones, a class.

clone_size: -; v_call: TRBV5-4; d_call: TRBD1; j_call: TRBJ2-3; cdr3_aa: CASSPGTGAQPDTQYF; cdr3_nt: TGTGCCAGCAGCCCGGGGACAGGGGCCCAGCCAGATACGCAGTATTTT
clone_size: -; v_call: TRBV5-8; d_call: -; j_call: TRBJ2-1; cdr3_aa: CASSLSPRLGEQFF; cdr3_nt: TGTGCCAGCAGCTTGTCTCCTAGGCTGGGTGAGCAGTTCTTC
clone_size: -; v_call: TRBV6-1; d_call: TRBD2; j_call: TRBJ2-1; cdr3_aa: CASSEGSGGDEQFF; cdr3_nt: TGTGCCAGCAGTGAAGGATCGGGGGGGGATGAGCAGTTCTTC
clone_size: medium-sized; v_call: TRBV27; d_call: -; j_call: TRBJ1-6; cdr3_aa: CASSYVPGSPLHF; cdr3_nt: TGTGCCAGCAGTTATGTACCAGGTTCACCCCTCCACTTT
clone_size: -; v_call: TRBV7-9; d_call: -; j_call: TRBJ2-7; cdr3_aa: CASSWTAYEQYF; cdr3_nt: TGTGCCAGCAGCTGGACAGCCTACGAGCAGTACTTC
clone_size: few; v_call: TRBV2; d_call: -; j_call: TRBJ2-2; cdr3_aa: CASLGRTSNTGELFF; cdr3_nt: TGTGCCAGCCTGGGGAGGACATCGAACACCGGGGAGCTGTTTTTT
clone_size: -; v_call: TRBV2; d_call: TRBD1; j_call: TRBJ1-2; cdr3_aa: CASREQGPAYGYTF; cdr3_nt: TGTGCCAGCAGGGAACAGGGGCCGGCGTATGGCTACACCTTC
clone_size: -; v_call: TRBV2; d_call: TRBD1; j_call: TRBJ2-3; cdr3_aa: CATSLAGPGQGYGPQYF; cdr3_nt: TGTGCCACCTCCCTAGCAGGGCCGGGACAGGGGTACGGGCCGCAGTATTTT
clone_size: -; v_call: TRBV25-1; d_call: TRBD1; j_call: TRBJ1-2; cdr3_aa: CASSGTGNYGYTF; cdr3_nt: TGTGCCAGTTCCGGGACAGGGAACTATGGCTACACCTTC
clone_size: -; v_call: TRBV7-6; d_call: TRBD2; j_call: TRBJ2-3; cdr3_aa: CASGPSGGTGDTQYF; cdr3_nt: TGTGCCAGCGGCCCTAGCGGGGGGACAGGGGATACGCAGTATTTT
clone_size: once; v_call: TRBV7-6; d_call: -; j_call: TRBJ2-5; cdr3_aa: CASSLSGGQGTQYF; cdr3_nt: TGTGCCAGCAGCCTATCGGGGGGCCAAGGGACCCAGTACTTC
clone_size: -; v_call: TRBV4-1; d_call: TRBD1; j_call: TRBJ2-7; cdr3_aa: CASSQGQGLSYEQYF; cdr3_nt: TGCGCCAGCAGCCAAGGACAGGGTCTTTCCTACGAGCAGTACTTC
clone_size: once; v_call: TRBV6-5; d_call: TRBD1; j_call: TRBJ1-2; cdr3_aa: CASRGDRDGYTF; cdr3_nt: TGTGCCAGCAGAGGGGACAGGGACGGCTACACCTTC
clone_size: -; v_call: TRBV4-1; d_call: -; j_call: TRBJ1-1; cdr3_aa: CASSRRAGEDTEAFF; cdr3_nt: TGCGCCAGCAGCCGGAGGGCGGGAGAAGACACTGAAGCTTTCTTT
clone_size: -; v_call: TRBV13; d_call: -; j_call: TRBJ2-4; cdr3_aa: CASSLATLAKNIQYF; cdr3_nt: TGTGCCAGCAGCTTAGCGACACTAGCCAAAAACATTCAGTACTTC
clone_size: -; v_call: TRBV19; d_call: -; j_call: TRBJ2-1; cdr3_aa: CASSIWGDSSYNEQFF; cdr3_nt: TGTGCCAGTAGTATTTGGGGGGACAGCTCCTACAATGAGCAGTTCTTC
clone_size: once; v_call: TRBV6-6; d_call: TRBD1; j_call: TRBJ1-2; cdr3_aa: CASSLRGTAYYGYTF; cdr3_nt: TGTGCCAGCAGTTTACGGGGGACAGCATACTATGGCTACACCTTC
clone_size: -; v_call: TRBV29-1; d_call: -; j_call: TRBJ2-7; cdr3_aa: CSAVGHNSYEQYF; cdr3_nt: TGCAGCGCCGTAGGACACAACTCCTACGAGCAGTACTTC